A single sample is the source of the 23 T cell receptor beta chains below, sequenced in a study of early T cells in non-severe SARS-CoV-2 infection (dated by TCRdb to the early 2020s). Library method: 5' RACE. Instrument used: NextSeq 500. In TCRdb, the public reads were trimmed at Q25 with fastp and aligned with MiXCR, with productive beta chains retained. Rows are unified per CDR3 protein, each entry keeping the most common DNA and genes. For this sample the table gives about 100,000 distinct CDR3 sequences, of which around 10% were detected only once. The leading ten clones occupy 3% to 3.5% of the sample. Material for sequencing was whole blood. The receptors were gathered from an adult who was a healthcare worker with PCR-confirmed SARS-CoV-2 infection or an uninfected control (not recorded which).

This clonotype has a count of ten or more. The chain couples TRBV12-3 or TRBV12-4 to TRBJ1-6; D is unclear. The CDR3 is 11 amino acids. Trimming removed 5 bases from V and 9 bases from J, with 5 bases in between. CDR3 region: CASSTGSPLHF. For the CDR3, the DNA is TGTGCCAGCAGTACCGGTTCACCCCTCCACTTT.

This clonotype has only one observation. This chain uses TRBV2 with TRBJ2-1, with 9 bases matching TRBD1. Germline V CDR1 and CDR2: SNHLY, FYNNEI. Germline trimming cut 7 bases from V and 5 bases from J; bases unmatched to any gene: 9. This CDR3 spans 15 amino acids. The CDR3 spells CASTVDRGLNNEQFF. The CDR3 DNA is TGTGCCAGCACTGTCGACAGGGGGTTAAACAATGAGCAGTTCTTC.

This clonotype was recorded at least ten times. This chain joins TRBV7-9 and TRBJ1-1; no firm D call. CDR3 length: 14 amino acids. The V end was cut by 2 bases, the J end by 4 bases, with 11 bases between. Germline V gene data show CDR1 as SEHNR and CDR2 as FQNEAQ (reference sequence). The CDR3 DNA sequence: TGTGCCAGCAGCTTAACCGGACCGGGCACTGAAGCTTTCTTT. Translation: CASSLTGPGTEAFF. The entire variable domain, with the rest obtained from reference TRBV7-9 and TRBJ1-1, is as follows: DTGVSQNPRHKITKRGQNVTFRCDPISEHNRLYWYRQTLGQGPEFLTYFQNEAQLEKSRLLSDRFSAERPKGSFSTLEIQRTEQGDSAMYLCASSLTGPGTEAFFGQGTRLTVV.

With respect to this clonotype: At one end the junction does not follow the germline gene, possibly because of a read error. The CDR3 nucleotides read TGTGCTAGCAGCTTAGCGCTGGCGGGGTTGAATGAGCAGTTCTTC. Translation: CASSLALAGLNEQFF. The V call is TRBV7-7, the J call TRBJ2-1; D is possibly TRBD2 (6 bases). The CDR3 covers 15 residues. Per germline, CDR1 SSHAT and CDR2 FNYEAQ (reference sequence). The entire variable domain, with the rest obtained from reference TRBV7-7 and TRBJ2-1, is as follows: GAGVSQSPRYKVTKRGQDVTLRCDPISSHATLYWYQQALGQGPEFLTYFNYEAQPDKSGLPSDRFSAERPEGSISTLTIQRTEQRDSAMYRCASSLALAGLNEQFFGPGTRLTVL.

The chain combines TRBV7-9 with TRBJ1-1, with a tentative D call TRBD1 (5 bases). Germline CDR1 reads SEHNR; CDR2 reads FQNEAQ (reference sequence). V lost 4 bases to trimming and J lost 2 bases, with 11 bases between them. The length of the CDR3 is 14 residues. The CDR3 sequence is CASSSVTDNTEAFF. Here the CDR3 DNA reads TGTGCCAGCAGCTCAGTGACAGACAACACTGAAGCTTTCTTT.

The chain links TRBV7-9 to TRBJ1-1; D is undetermined. Trimming pared 3 bases from V and 2 bases from J, leaving 16 bases between. Germline V gene sequence: CDR1 SEHNR, CDR2 FQNEAQ (reference sequence). The CDR3 spans 16 residues. The CDR3 bases are TGTGCCAGCAGCTTTCCCAGAGGGCCCCTCAACACTGAAGCTTTCTTT. It yields the protein CASSFPRGPLNTEAFF.

This clonotype was detected ten times or more. At one of its ends the junction is not consistent with the germline gene, which may arise from a read error. J is TRBJ2-3 and V is TRBV6-1; TRBD2 agrees at 13 bases. Germline V CDR1 and CDR2: MNHNS, SASEGT. This CDR3 region has 16 residues. The CDR3 here is CASRERLAGGTNTQYF. The CDR3 region has the DNA TGTGCCAGCAGGGAGAGACTAGCGGGGGGCACAAATACGCAGTATTTT.

This clonotype was counted between two and nine times. The chain employs TRBV18 and TRBJ1-1; D unclear. Germline CDR1 and CDR2: KGHSH and LQKENI. This CDR3 contains 14 residues. The germline V and J ends were trimmed by 2 bases and 1 base, with 8 bases remaining between them. Written as DNA, the CDR3 is TGTGCCAGCTCACCATCTACCGGGAACACTGAAGCTTTCTTT. Protein sequence: CASSPSTGNTEAFF.

The gene calls are TRBV10-3 and TRBJ2-5, with 10 nucleotides matching TRBD1. The germline V gene encodes CDR1 ENHRY and CDR2 SYGVKD. The CDR3 sequence is 13 residues long. The ends lost 11 bases at V and 4 bases at J; junction bases unmatched: 7. The CDR3 sequence: CASTGGYRETQYF. CDR3 sequence (DNA): TGTGCCTCGACAGGGGGCTATCGAGAGACCCAGTACTTC.

This chain uses TRBV7-2 with TRBJ2-3, with 7 bases fitting TRBD1. CDR3 length: 15 amino acids. Per germline, CDR1 SGHTA and CDR2 FQGNSA. V shed 5 bases, J shed 5 bases, and the junction held 10 bases outside the gene matches. In DNA, the CDR3 is TGTGCCAGCAGCCGGACAGGTCTCGAGGGAGATACGCAGTATTTT. As protein: CASSRTGLEGDTQYF.

This clonotype was detected only a few times. The chain recombines TRBV29-1 with TRBJ1-1, with D possibly being TRBD1 (5 bases). CDR1 is SQVTM and CDR2 is ANQGSEA in the germline V gene. The CDR3 is made up of 13 amino acids. The V gene lost 7 bases and the J gene lost 5 bases, with 17 bases spanning the gap. CDR3 nucleotide sequence: TGCAGCGCTGGGGGAGGGGCGAAGACTGAAGCTTTCTTT. Protein sequence: CSAGGGAKTEAFF.

This clonotype has at least ten counts. This chain links TRBV29-1 with TRBJ1-2; TRBD1 might be the D (6 bases). With 3 bases removed from V and 5 bases from J, the gap between germline ends came to 13 bases. Germline loops: CDR1 SQVTM, CDR2 ANQGSEA. The CDR3 contains 13 residues. The CDR3 sequence: CSVERGRGYGYTF. The CDR3 nucleotides are TGCAGCGTTGAGAGGGGCAGGGGATATGGCTACACCTTC.

This clonotype has at least ten counts. The chain couples TRBV10-3 to TRBJ1-1, with D perhaps matching TRBD1 (5 bases). The CDR3 spans 12 residues. Germline V gene sequence: CDR1 ENHRY, CDR2 SYGVKD. Trimming pared 2 bases from V and 9 bases from J, leaving 10 bases between. In DNA, the CDR3 is TGTGCCATCAGTGAGCCGGGACCGAAAGCTTTCTTT. Translated: CAISEPGPKAFF.

The chain couples TRBV7-8 to TRBJ2-7; D possibly corresponds to TRBD2 (5 bases). CDR1 SGHVS and CDR2 FQNEAQ come from the germline V gene. V lost 3 bases to trimming and J lost 4 bases, with 22 bases between them. This CDR3 is built from 17 residues. CDR3 coding DNA: TGTGCCAGCAGCTTTGGATTATGGGGAGAGTCGAAATACGAGCAGTACTTC. It encodes CASSFGLWGESKYEQYF.

A few counts support this clonotype. V and J are TRBV29-1 and TRBJ1-5; D is uncertain. V lost 4 bases and J 2 bases, leaving 12 bases between the germline ends. The CDR3 is 14 residues long. CDR1 is SQVTM, CDR2 ANQGSEA, per germline. Here the CDR3 reads CSVAEATGNQPQHF. The DNA of the CDR3 is TGCAGCGTTGCCGAAGCCACCGGCAATCAGCCCCAGCATTTT.

The chain carries TRBV5-1 and TRBJ2-1, with 9 positions matching TRBD2. Germline trimming cut 2 bases from V and 9 bases from J; bases unmatched to any gene: 12. Germline CDR1 is SGHRS and CDR2 is YFSETQ. The CDR3 contains 16 residues. CDR3 region: CASSFLASGASGEQFF. In nucleotides, the CDR3 is TGCGCCAGCAGCTTTTTGGCTAGCGGGGCCAGTGGTGAGCAGTTCTTC. The entire variable domain, with the rest obtained from reference TRBV5-1 and TRBJ2-1, is as follows: KAGVTQTPRYLIKTRGQQVTLSCSPISGHRSVSWYQQTPGQGLQFLFEYFSETQRNKGNFPGRFSGRQFSNSRSEMNVSTLELGDSALYLCASSFLASGASGEQFFGPGTRLTVL.

Ten or more counts support this clonotype. The rearrangement uses TRBV9 and TRBJ2-6; the D gene is possibly TRBD1 (6 bases). This CDR3 contains 17 residues. Looked up from germline, CDR1 is SGDLS and CDR2 is YYNGEE. V gave up 2 bases and J gave up 0 bases, with 12 bases separating them. The chain's CDR3 is CASSVSTGLSGANVLTF. The CDR3 bases are TGTGCCAGCAGCGTTTCGACAGGACTCTCTGGGGCCAACGTCCTGACTTTC.

The chain has TRBV9 and TRBJ1-1; D is possibly TRBD1 (5 bases). The CDR3 consists of 16 residues. Trimming stripped 1 base from V and 3 bases from J, with 16 bases between. Per the germline V gene, CDR1 is SGDLS and CDR2 is YYNGEE. The CDR3 region has the DNA TGTGCCAGCAGCGTACGGGACGAGAGATGGGACACTGAAGCTTTCTTT. Translation: CASSVRDERWDTEAFF.

The sample holds a few counts of this clonotype. This chain connects TRBV5-5 to TRBJ1-5, with D perhaps matching TRBD1 (6 bases). This CDR3 comprises 14 residues. Germline CDR1 and CDR2: SGHKS and YYEKEE (reference sequence). Trimming took off 3 bases at V and 4 bases at J, with 11 bases between the two ends. CDR3 nucleotide sequence: TGTGCCAGCAGCTCGGGACACCCGAATCAGCCCCAGCATTTT. Its protein is CASSSGHPNQPQHF. The full variable domain, its missing parts supplied by reference TRBV5-5 and TRBJ1-5, is DAGVTQSPTHLIKTRGQQVTLRCSPISGHKSVSWYQQVLGQGPQFIFQYYEKEERGRGNFPDRFSARQFPNYSSELNVNALLLGDSALYLCASSSGHPNQPQHFGDGTRLSIL.

There are many counts of this clonotype. The V call is TRBV20-1, the J call TRBJ1-4, with TRBD1 matching over 12 bases. Germline V gene data show CDR1 as DFQATT and CDR2 as SNEGSKA (reference sequence). The trim removed 3 bases at V and 2 bases at J, leaving 13 bases unmatched. The CDR3 is made up of 19 amino acids. The CDR3 nucleotides are TGCAGTGCTAGCCCCGGGACAGGGGGCATACGTGCCACTAATGAAAAACTGTTTTTT. Translation gives CSASPGTGGIRATNEKLFF.

This rearrangement joins TRBV6-4 to TRBJ1-2; no reliable D call. The V end was cut by 4 bases, the J end by 4 bases, with 13 bases between. The CDR3 extends over 14 amino acids. The germline gives CDR1 MRHNA, CDR2 SNTAGT. The CDR3 nucleotides are TGTGCCAGCAGTGTTCGGGCAGACTCCTATGGCTACACCTTC. This translates into CASSVRADSYGYTF.

Ten or more counts support this clonotype. The chain recombines TRBV15 with TRBJ1-1; D not certain. CDR1 is LNHNV, CDR2 YYDKDF, per germline (reference sequence). The CDR3 sequence is 12 residues long. Trimming pared 7 bases from V and 1 base from J, leaving 7 bases between. The DNA for the CDR3 is TGTGCCACCACCGAGGGGAACACTGAAGCTTTCTTT. Amino acid sequence: CATTEGNTEAFF.

This clonotype was seen a few times. The CDR3 loop is CASSGLHNEQFF. The CDR3 DNA follows: TGCGCCAGCAGTGGACTACACAATGAGCAGTTCTTC. This chain links TRBV10-2 with TRBJ2-1, with D tentatively TRBD2 (5 bases). The CDR3 totals 12 residues. Germline CDR1 WSHSY, CDR2 SAAADI. V lost 4 bases, J lost 5 bases, and 6 bases lay in between.